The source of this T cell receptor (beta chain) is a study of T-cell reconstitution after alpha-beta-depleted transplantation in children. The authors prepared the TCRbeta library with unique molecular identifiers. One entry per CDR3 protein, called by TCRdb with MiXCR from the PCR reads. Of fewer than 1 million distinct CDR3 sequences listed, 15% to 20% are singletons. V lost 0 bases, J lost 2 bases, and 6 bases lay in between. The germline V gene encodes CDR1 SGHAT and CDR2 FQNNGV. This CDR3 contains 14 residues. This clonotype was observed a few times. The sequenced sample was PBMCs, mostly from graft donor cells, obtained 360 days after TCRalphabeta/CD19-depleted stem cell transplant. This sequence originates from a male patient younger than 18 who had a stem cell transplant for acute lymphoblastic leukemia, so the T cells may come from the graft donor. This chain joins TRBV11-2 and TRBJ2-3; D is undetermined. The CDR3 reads CASSLEVLTDTQYF. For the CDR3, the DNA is TGTGCCAGCAGCTTAGAAGTCCTCACAGATACGCAGTATTTT.